These T cell receptor beta chains were read from a single sample in a study of breast tumors, draining lymph nodes, adjacent tissues. TCRdb redid the calling of the multiplex PCR reads with MiXCR, one entry per CDR3 protein. In the table there are fewer than 140,000 distinct CDR3 sequences, under 40% of which are singletons. Material for sequencing was axillary lymph node tissue. The receptors derive from a female donor with breast cancer. Some clones in this sample may be carry-over from other donors' samples. Both conserved end residues are part of each CDR3. D genes are given only for firm matches. Expanded clones are given a class, and other clones once, few, many or no size at all.

clone size,J gene,D gene,V gene,CDR3 protein,CDR3 DNA
NA,TRBJ2-1,NA,TRBV5-5,CASSLEGWGEQFF,TGTGCCAGCAGCTTGGAGGGATGGGGTGAGCAGTTCTTC
many,TRBJ1-2,NA,TRBV6-2/TRBV6-3,CASSHSGGSYGYTF,TGTGCCAGCAGTCACTCGGGGGGCTCATATGGCTACACCTTC
NA,TRBJ1-4,TRBD1,TRBV9,CASSVDPGGSPPEKLFF,TGTGCCAGCAGCGTCGATCCAGGGGGCAGCCCTCCGGAAAAACTGTTTTTT
many,TRBJ2-7,NA,TRBV11-2,CASSLNAVSYEQYF,TGTGCCAGCAGCTTAAACGCGGTCTCCTACGAGCAGTACTTC
many,TRBJ2-3,NA,TRBV20-1,CSARYPGRAYTDTQYF,TGCAGTGCTAGGTACCCGGGGCGGGCCTACACAGATACGCAGTATTTT
many,TRBJ1-2,NA,TRBV6-6,CASSYGVVPNYGYTF,TGTGCCAGCAGTTACGGGGTTGTACCTAACTATGGCTACACCTTC
NA,TRBJ2-7,NA,TRBV19,CASRTRGSYEQYF,TGTGCCAGTCGAACTAGGGGGTCCTACGAGCAGTACTTC
many,TRBJ2-3,TRBD2,TRBV19,CASSIISGGAKDTQYF,TGTGCCAGTAGTATAATTAGCGGGGGGGCGAAAGATACGCAGTATTTT
NA,TRBJ1-3,NA,TRBV14,CASSPDDRSGNTISF,TGTGCCAGCAGCCCGGACGATCGCTCTGGAAACACCATATCTTTT
NA,TRBJ2-1,TRBD2,TRBV9,CASDGGTSGSGTSREQFF,TGTGCCAGCGACGGGGGGACTAGCGGGAGTGGAACGTCACGTGAGCAGTTCTTC
many,TRBJ1-2,NA,TRBV30,CASEIGNYGYTF,TGTGCATCAGAAATAGGAAACTATGGCTACACCTTC
many,TRBJ2-5,NA,TRBV11-3,CASSPRGEGGQTQYF,TGTGCCAGCAGCCCGAGGGGTGAAGGGGGTCAGACCCAGTACTTC
many,TRBJ2-3,NA,TRBV7-3,CASSLTTGGNTQYF,TGTGCCAGCAGCTTAACCACAGGCGGGAATACGCAGTATTTT
many,TRBJ2-7,TRBD2,TRBV27,CASSELAGEDEQYF,TGTGCCAGCAGTGAACTAGCGGGAGAAGACGAGCAGTACTTC
many,TRBJ2-1,TRBD2,TRBV6-6,CASSYSTPADGGSNGEQFF,TGTGCCAGCAGTTACTCGACACCGGCGGACGGGGGGTCCAATGGTGAGCAGTTCTTC
many,TRBJ2-7,TRBD1,TRBV5-1,CASSGGDRVDF,TGCGCCAGCAGCGGGGGGGACAGGGTCGACTTC
NA,TRBJ1-1,NA,TRBV4-3,CASSPGTVYTEAFF,TGCGCCAGCAGCCCGGGGACGGTCTACACTGAAGCTTTCTTT
NA,TRBJ2-1,TRBD2,TRBV7-3,CASSFGRRNEQFF,TGTGCCAGCAGCTTCGGGAGGCGGAATGAGCAGTTCTTC
NA,TRBJ1-5,NA,TRBV9,CASSVPLVQPQHF,TGTGCCAGCAGCGTCCCGTTAGTCCAGCCCCAGCATTTT
many,TRBJ2-3,TRBD1,TRBV11-2,CASRLQGTDTQYF,TGTGCCAGCAGGCTACAGGGGACAGATACGCAGTATTTT
NA,TRBJ2-3,TRBD1,TRBV7-3,CASSLGQGTTDTQYF,TGTGCCAGCAGCTTAGGACAGGGGACCACAGATACGCAGTATTTT
NA,TRBJ1-6,TRBD1,TRBV4-2,CASTRTGGSNSPLHF,TGTGCCAGCACCCGGACAGGGGGAAGCAATTCACCCCTCCACTTT
NA,TRBJ1-1,TRBD1,TRBV9,CASSVTGGDGAFF,TGTGCCAGCAGCGTAACAGGGGGCGATGGCGCTTTCTTT